These 28 T cell receptor beta chains share one sample of origin, sequenced in a study of CD8 T cells in Susac syndrome. Random hexamers were used to reverse transcribe about 0.5 to 1 ug of RNA. TCRdb recomputed calls from the immunoSEQ multiplex PCR reads with MiXCR, one row per CDR3 protein. The sample includes 70,000 to 75,000 distinct CDR3 sequences, roughly 93% seen only once; the top ten take less than 0.19%. Sequencing input: CD4+ T cells from PBMCs. Source of these receptors: a human donor with Susac syndrome.

This chain links TRBV7-2 with TRBJ2-3; unclear D gene. Germline V CDR1 and CDR2: SGHTA, FQGNSA. V gave up 5 bases and J gave up 2 bases, with 8 bases separating them. This CDR3 contains 13 residues. Here the CDR3 reads CASSVRTTDTQYF. The CDR3, as DNA: TGTGCCAGCAGCGTCAGGACCACAGATACGCAGTATTTT. Using reference TRBV7-2 and TRBJ2-3 for the parts outside the CDR3, the full variable domain is GAGVSQSPSNKVTEKGKDVELRCDPISGHTALYWYRQSLGQGLEFLIYFQGNSAPDKSGLPSDRFSAERTGGSVSTLTIQRTQQEDSAVYLCASSVRTTDTQYFGPGTRLTVL.

The chain uses TRBV7-2 and TRBJ2-3, with 9 bases that match TRBD2. The CDR3 contains 15 residues. Per germline, CDR1 SGHTA and CDR2 FQGNSA. V shed 4 bases, J shed 1 base, and the junction held 3 bases outside the gene matches. The CDR3 loop reads CASSSRLAGTDTQYF. In nucleotides, the CDR3 is TGTGCCAGCAGCTCCCGACTAGCGGGCACAGATACGCAGTATTTT.

The V and J genes are TRBV7-9 and TRBJ2-1; the D is unclear. V lost 2 bases and J 4 bases, leaving 9 bases between the germline ends. This CDR3 comprises 14 residues. In germline, CDR1 is SEHNR, CDR2 FQNEAQ (reference sequence). CDR3 sequence: CASSLIGRYNEQFF. CDR3 nucleotides: TGTGCCAGCAGCTTAATTGGCAGATACAATGAGCAGTTCTTC.

V is TRBV20-1 and J is TRBJ1-1; D remains unclear. Looked up from germline, CDR1 is DFQATT and CDR2 is SNEGSKA (reference sequence). The V gene lost 3 bases and the J gene lost 1 base, with 12 bases spanning the gap. The CDR3 is 14 amino acids. This chain's CDR3 is CSARGGSQNTEAFF. Written as DNA, the CDR3 is TGCAGTGCTAGGGGAGGGAGTCAGAACACTGAAGCTTTCTTT.

This chain joins TRBV28 and TRBJ2-1; 10 positions agree with TRBD1. The trim removed 3 bases at V and 6 bases at J, leaving 5 bases unmatched. CDR3 size: 15 residues. Germline assignment: CDR1 MDHEN and CDR2 SYDVKM. The CDR3 DNA sequence: TGTGCCAGCAGTTTTCCCGGGACAGGGGCCAATGAGCAGTTCTTC. Its translation: CASSFPGTGANEQFF.

On this clonotype itself: Relative to the germline gene, one junction end is altered; a read error may explain this. V gene TRBV4-2 combines with J gene TRBJ1-1, with D perhaps matching TRBD1 (5 bases). The CDR3 is 17 amino acids. Per germline, CDR1 LGHNA and CDR2 YNFKEQ. CDR3 in amino acids: CASSQANFRGRGTEVFF. CDR3 in DNA: TGTGCCAGCAGCCAAGCGAATTTTCGGGGTAGGGGCACTGAAGTTTTCTTT.

J is TRBJ2-3 and V is TRBV30; possible D gene TRBD2, 5 bases. V was cut by 0 bases and J by 4 bases, with 11 bases left in between. The CDR3 length is 14 residues. The germline gives CDR1 GTSNPN, CDR2 SVGIG (reference sequence). DNA of the CDR3: TGTGCCTGGAGTGTAGGGTCGGAGGCAGATACGCAGTATTTT. Its translation: CAWSVGSEADTQYF.

The rearrangement joins TRBV19 to TRBJ1-2; D is possibly TRBD1 (6 bases). Trimming removed 3 bases at V and 8 bases at J, with 13 bases between. The length of the CDR3 is 13 residues. From germline, CDR1 is LNHDA and CDR2 SQIVND (reference sequence). For the CDR3, the DNA is TGTGCCAGTAGTATTGGGGGCGCGAGGGGCTACACCTTC. This sequence encodes CASSIGGARGYTF.

The CDR3 bases are TGTGCCAGTAAGTCGGCGAACACCGGGGAGCTGTTTTTT. Encoded protein: CASKSANTGELFF. The chain uses TRBV19 and TRBJ2-2; D unclear. V was trimmed by 7 bases and J by 0 bases, leaving 6 bases between them. The germline CDR1 and CDR2 sequences are LNHDA and SQIVND (reference sequence). There are 13 residues in the CDR3.

The gene calls are TRBV7-9 and TRBJ1-4, with 8 bases identical to TRBD1. Germline CDR1 and CDR2: SEHNR and FQNEAQ (reference sequence). CDR3 size: 12 residues. V lost 4 bases to trimming and J lost 11 bases; unmatched junction nucleotides: 3. The CDR3: CASSSQGVKLFF. The CDR3 DNA sequence: TGTGCCAGCAGCTCACAGGGGGTGAAACTGTTTTTT.

V usage is TRBV29-1 and J usage is TRBJ2-7, with 7 bases that match TRBD1. Germline assignment: CDR1 SQVTM and CDR2 ANQGSEA. The CDR3 consists of 14 residues. The V segment lost 5 bases and the J segment 2 bases; nucleotides outside the gene matches: 9. CDR3 coding DNA: TGCAGCGTTTCCGGGACAGCCCGGACCTACGAGCAGTACTTC. Translation: CSVSGTARTYEQYF.

The chain joins TRBV7-2 to TRBJ2-1, with no clear D. Germline-derived CDR1 and CDR2 are SGHTA and FQGNSA. This CDR3 has 13 residues. The V gene lost 1 base and the J gene lost 6 bases, with 7 bases spanning the gap. The CDR3 bases are TGTGCCAGCAGCTTAGGCCCCCCCAATGAGCAGTTCTTC. Translating gives CASSLGPPNEQFF.

The V gene is TRBV4-2, the J gene TRBJ2-1, with 11 positions matching TRBD1. V shed 6 bases and J 1 base; nucleotides not matched to a gene: 11. The CDR3 runs to 18 residues. Germline V gene data show CDR1 as LGHNA and CDR2 as YNFKEQ. The CDR3: CASSLDGQGAESYNEQFF. For the CDR3, the DNA is TGTGCCAGCAGTCTAGACGGACAGGGGGCAGAATCCTACAATGAGCAGTTCTTC.

V usage is TRBV7-8 and J usage is TRBJ1-4, with a weak D call TRBD1 (5 bases). Trimming removed 3 bases at V and 6 bases at J, with 14 bases between. Per the germline V gene, CDR1 is SGHVS and CDR2 is FQNEAQ. The CDR3 contains 15 residues. CDR3 region: CASSLQRGGYEKLFF. The CDR3 DNA reads as TGTGCCAGCAGCTTGCAAAGGGGAGGGTATGAAAAACTGTTTTTT.

The rearrangement links TRBV20-1 to TRBJ2-7; TRBD1 might be the D (6 bases). The germline gives CDR1 DFQATT, CDR2 SNEGSKA (reference sequence). This CDR3 is 14 amino acids long. V shed 0 bases and J shed 0 bases, with 9 bases lying between them. The chain's CDR3 is CSARESGDSYEQYF. Here the CDR3 DNA reads TGCAGTGCTAGAGAATCAGGGGACTCCTACGAGCAGTACTTC.

V and J are TRBV27 and TRBJ2-6; D gene uncertain. Germline values: CDR1 MNHEY, CDR2 SMNVEV (reference sequence). The ends were cut back, 3 bases at V and 1 base at J, with 4 bases in the middle. The CDR3 sequence is 14 residues long. CDR3 sequence reads: CASSLLSGANVLTF. The CDR3 nucleotides are TGTGCCAGCAGTTTGTTGTCTGGGGCCAACGTCCTGACTTTC.

The rearrangement links TRBV20-1 to TRBJ1-1; D might be TRBD1 (5 bases). Trimming removed 6 bases from V and 1 base from J, with 15 bases in between. The germline CDR1 and CDR2 sequences are DFQATT and SNEGSKA (reference sequence). The CDR3 is made up of 14 amino acids. The CDR3 DNA is TGCAGTGCCGATCAGCCGGGGACGAACACTGAAGCTTTCTTT. Residues: CSADQPGTNTEAFF.

The chain links TRBV7-2 to TRBJ2-2; D is uncertain. Per germline, CDR1 SGHTA and CDR2 FQGNSA. The CDR3 is 15 amino acids. V lost 1 base and J lost 0, with 6 bases in between. CDR3 sequence reads: CASSLVAPNTGELFF. The CDR3 nucleotides read TGTGCCAGCAGCTTAGTAGCTCCGAACACCGGGGAGCTGTTTTTT.

DNA of the CDR3: TGTGCCAGCAGTTACTCAGGCCGAAGGGCCAACGTCCTGACTTTC. Protein: CASSYSGRRANVLTF. The chain combines TRBV6-2 or TRBV6-3 with TRBJ2-6; the D is unclear. Germline lookup yields CDR1 MNHEY and CDR2 SVGEGT. The CDR3 sequence is 15 residues long. With 0 bases removed from V and 5 bases from J, the gap between germline ends came to 8 bases.

The chain couples TRBV6-2 or TRBV6-3 to TRBJ2-1; D perhaps matches TRBD1 (6 bases). Trimming took off 8 bases at V and 0 bases at J, with 14 bases between the two ends. The CDR3 loop spans 15 amino acids. Per germline, CDR1 MNHEY and CDR2 SVGEGT. The CDR3 DNA follows: TGTGCCAGCCGCAGGACAGACAACTCCTACAATGAGCAGTTCTTC. This gives the protein CASRRTDNSYNEQFF.

The chain recombines TRBV12-3 or TRBV12-4 with TRBJ2-3; maybe TRBD2 (7 bases). This CDR3 has 14 residues. V lost 3 bases to trimming and J lost 4 bases, with 11 bases between them. DNA of the CDR3: TGTGCCAGCAGTTTTGGGGGGGCGCCAGATACGCAGTATTTT. This codes for CASSFGGAPDTQYF.

The chain carries TRBV21-1 and TRBJ1-5; TRBD1, the D gene given by the table, was not confirmed from the DNA. TRBV21-1 is assigned pseudogene status. This CDR3 has 16 residues. The CDR3, as DNA: TGTGCCAGCAGCAAAGTGACAGGCAGGGGCAATCAGCCCCAGCATTTT. It codes for CASSKVTGRGNQPQHF.

In its sample, this clonotype was seen once. The chain carries TRBV6-5 and TRBJ2-2; no clear D gene. V was shortened by 4 bases and J by 6 bases, with 9 bases between the two germline ends. This CDR3 comprises 13 residues. The germline V gene encodes CDR1 MNHEY and CDR2 SVGAGI. CDR3 sequence: CASSSTRAGELFF. In DNA, the CDR3 is TGTGCCAGCAGTTCAACCCGAGCCGGGGAGCTGTTTTTT.

This chain connects TRBV7-2 to TRBJ2-7; TRBD1 matches 7 bases. Germline CDR1 SGHTA, CDR2 FQGNSA. V was clipped by 2 bases and J by 4 bases; unmatched bases: 8. The CDR3 has 15 residues. CDR3 residues: CASSLYWDSLYEQYF. The CDR3 DNA reads as TGTGCCAGCAGCTTATATTGGGACAGCCTTTACGAGCAGTACTTC.

The chain combines TRBV7-3 with TRBJ2-7; weak D call: TRBD2 (5 bases). Germline CDR1 is SGHTA and CDR2 is FQGTGA. The V and J ends lost 5 bases and 2 bases respectively, with 16 bases between them. The CDR3 has 15 residues. The CDR3 DNA follows: TGTGCCAGCAGCCCAGGACGGGGAGCGACCTACGAGCAGTACTTC. It codes for CASSPGRGATYEQYF.

The DNA of the CDR3 is TGTGCCAGCCGAGGGGGCTTCAATGAGCAGTTCTTC. It specifies CASRGGFNEQFF. The rearrangement links TRBV28 to TRBJ2-1; 7 bases fit TRBD1. The CDR3 length is 12 residues. Trimming took 8 bases from V and 6 from J; bases not matched to a gene: 4. From germline, CDR1 is MDHEN and CDR2 SYDVKM.

The CDR3 bases are TGCGCCAGCACGGAACAGCCAGGACTGAACACTGAAGCTTTCTTT. Encoded protein: CASTEQPGLNTEAFF. The rearrangement links TRBV5-1 to TRBJ1-1; D uncertain. V shed 6 bases and J shed 0 bases, with 15 bases lying between them. The germline V gene encodes CDR1 SGHRS and CDR2 YFSETQ. The CDR3 runs to 15 residues.

The chain uses TRBV18 and TRBJ1-5; perhaps TRBD1 as D (5 bases). The CDR3 consists of 16 residues. Germline V CDR1 and CDR2: KGHSH, LQKENI. V lost 6 bases and J 5 bases, leaving 20 bases between the germline ends. CDR3 protein: CASSPPSIRGDQPQHF. DNA for the CDR3: TGTGCCAGCTCCCCGCCGAGTATAAGGGGCGATCAGCCCCAGCATTTT.